The 20 T cell receptor beta chains reported below all come from one sample, sequenced in a study of cytomegalovirus exposure and HLA in healthy donors. Assay used: immunoSEQ multiplex PCR; TCRdb lists only in-frame clones, some missing. The sample holds roughly 110,000 clones, about nine tenths seen once. The sequenced material came from PBMCs. All receptors come from a woman younger than 35 in good health and CMV-seropositive.

V and J are TRBV4-3 and TRBJ2-3, with D tentatively TRBD1 (5 bases). The CDR3 spans 15 residues. The V end was cut by 4 bases, the J end by 0 bases, with 11 bases between. Germline loops: CDR1 LGHNA, CDR2 YSLEER. In DNA, the CDR3 is TGCGCCAGCAGCCGACAGCCGGACAGCACAGATACGCAGTATTTT. As protein: CASSRQPDSTDTQYF.

The CDR3 is CASSPQGNQPQHF. CDR3 bases: TGTGCCAGCTCACCACAGGGGAATCAGCCCCAGCATTTT. The chain carries TRBV18 and TRBJ1-5, with D perhaps matching TRBD1 (5 bases). This CDR3 region has 13 residues. V was clipped by 1 base and J by 4 bases, with 5 bases between them. Germline values: CDR1 KGHSH, CDR2 LQKENI.

V is TRBV6-5 and J is TRBJ1-3; D gene ambiguous. This CDR3 contains 15 residues. The germline V gene encodes CDR1 MNHEY and CDR2 SVGAGI. V was pared by 0 bases and J by 4 bases, with 10 bases between. CDR3 sequence: CASSYSGRRGNTIYF. In nucleotides, the CDR3 is TGTGCCAGCAGTTACTCGGGGAGGAGGGGAAACACCATATATTTT.

The chain links TRBV2 to TRBJ2-5; 7 nucleotides match TRBD1. CDR1 and CDR2 from the germline V gene are SNHLY and FYNNEI. Trimming took 5 bases from V and 0 from J; bases not matched to a gene: 6. The CDR3 has 15 residues. CDR3 sequence (DNA): TGTGCCAGCAGTCGGACAGGAGAGTACCAAGAGACCCAGTACTTC. Protein sequence: CASSRTGEYQETQYF. Full variable domain (rest looked up from reference TRBV2 and TRBJ2-5): EPEVTQTPSHQVTQMGQEVILRCVPISNHLYFYWYRQILGQKVEFLVSFYNNEISEKSEIFDDQFSVERPDGSNFTLKIRSTKLEDSAMYFCASSRTGEYQETQYFGPGTRLLVL.

The chain couples TRBV7-6 to TRBJ2-5; tentatively, D is TRBD1 (5 bases). Trimming took off 3 bases at V and 5 bases at J, with 10 bases between the two ends. Germline V gene lookup returns CDR1 SGHVS and CDR2 FNYEAQ. The length of the CDR3 is 13 residues. This chain's CDR3 is CASSFRVQETQYF. For the CDR3, the DNA is TGTGCCAGCAGCTTCAGGGTTCAGGAGACCCAGTACTTC.

The gene calls are TRBV28 and TRBJ1-4; D possibly corresponds to TRBD1 (5 bases). V was clipped by 1 base and J by 5 bases, with 26 bases between them. CDR3 length: 20 residues. Germline lookup yields CDR1 MDHEN and CDR2 SYDVKM. CDR3 sequence (DNA): TGTGCCAGCAGTTTATATCCCACTCCACCTTCGGGACTGGCGAATGAAAAACTGTTTTTT. Amino acid sequence: CASSLYPTPPSGLANEKLFF.

This clone was detected only once. The chain joins TRBV27 to TRBJ1-4, with D tentatively TRBD1 (5 bases). The germline V and J ends were trimmed by 2 bases and 0 bases, with 10 bases remaining between them. CDR3 size: 16 residues. Germline V lookup: CDR1 MNHEY, CDR2 SMNVEV (reference sequence). This CDR3 is CASSLAGAATNEKLFF. CDR3 bases: TGTGCCAGCAGTTTAGCTGGGGCTGCAACTAATGAAAAACTGTTTTTT.

V and J are TRBV19 and TRBJ1-3; D ambiguous. Trimming removed 1 base at V and 3 bases at J, with 10 bases between. There are 15 residues in the CDR3. CDR1 is LNHDA, CDR2 SQIVND, per germline (reference sequence). CDR3 loop: CASSIVSGDGNTIYF. DNA for the CDR3: TGTGCCAGTAGTATAGTTTCCGGGGATGGAAACACCATATATTTT.

CDR3 nucleotide sequence: TGTGCCAGCTCACCACGTAGGGACAGCTACGAGCAGTACTTC. This sequence encodes CASSPRRDSYEQYF. The chain links TRBV18 to TRBJ2-7; 7 nucleotides align to TRBD1. Germline V CDR1 and CDR2: KGHSH, LQKENI. V was clipped by 1 base and J by 3 bases; unmatched bases: 3. The CDR3 length is 14 residues.

The chain couples TRBV11-3 to TRBJ2-2, with D perhaps matching TRBD2 (7 bases). This CDR3 comprises 14 residues. In germline, CDR1 is SGHNT, CDR2 YENEEA. V lost 3 bases, J lost 6 bases, and 11 bases lay in between. The CDR3 loop reads CASSFGGPPGELFF. As DNA, the CDR3 is TGTGCCAGCAGCTTCGGGGGGCCTCCCGGGGAGCTGTTTTTT.

This chain uses TRBV9 with TRBJ2-2; D is uncertain. Germline V gene sequence: CDR1 SGDLS, CDR2 YYNGEE. The CDR3 covers 14 residues. V was cut by 4 bases and J by 9 bases, with 16 bases left in between. CDR3 DNA sequence: TGTGCCAGCAGCTCCCGGCGAGAGCGCCGGGAGCTGTTTTTT. The encoded protein is CASSSRRERRELFF.

The gene calls are TRBV7-2 and TRBJ1-2, with D tentatively TRBD1 (5 bases). The CDR3 is 15 amino acids. The V end lost 6 bases, the J end lost 3 bases, and 17 bases lay between the germline ends. Germline CDR1 reads SGHTA; CDR2 reads FQGNSA. The CDR3 DNA follows: TGTGCCAGCAGGGGACTGAGGAGCAGCTACTATGGCTACACCTTC. Encoded protein: CASRGLRSSYYGYTF.

This chain links TRBV7-9 with TRBJ2-1; TRBD2 aligns across 8 bases. The CDR3 has 16 residues. Losses at the gene ends were 1 base for V and 3 bases for J; bases not matched to a gene: 5. Germline CDR1 reads SEHNR; CDR2 reads FQNEAQ (reference sequence). The CDR3: CASSLEPGLGYNEQFF. In DNA form, the CDR3 reads TGTGCCAGCAGCTTAGAGCCGGGACTAGGCTACAATGAGCAGTTCTTC.

This rearrangement joins TRBV6-1 to TRBJ2-1; 8 positions agree with TRBD2. Trimming cost V 1 base and J 12 bases; bases outside gene matches: 14. Germline CDR1 and CDR2: MNHNS and SASEGT. The CDR3 totals 16 residues. This chain's CDR3 is CASSEGLLAVGLGQFF. CDR3 nucleotide sequence: TGTGCCAGCAGTGAAGGTTTACTAGCGGTGGGATTGGGGCAGTTCTTC.

This clone appeared a single time. The chain uses TRBV4-1 and TRBJ1-1, with TRBD1 identical over 7 bases. Germline lookup yields CDR1 MGHRA and CDR2 YSYEKL. The junction had 2 bases not matched to a gene; V was cut back by 0 bases and J by 1 base. The CDR3 contains 15 residues. CDR3 DNA: TGCGCCAGCAGCCAAGAAGACAGGGAGAACACTGAAGCTTTCTTT. Translating gives CASSQEDRENTEAFF.

Points on this clone: Other DNA sequences within the sample encode an identical CDR3. The chain has TRBV6-1 and TRBJ2-5; 16 nucleotides align to TRBD2. The CDR3 has 16 residues. The V gene's germline CDR1 is MNHNS and CDR2 SASEGT. Trimming took 3 bases from V and 2 from J; bases not matched to a gene: 0. CDR3 nucleotides: TGTGCCAGCAGTGAGGGACTAGCGGGGGGGCAAGAGACCCAGTACTTC. Its translation: CASSEGLAGGQETQYF.

V usage is TRBV28 and J usage is TRBJ1-6; tentative D call: TRBD1 (6 bases). CDR3 length equals 14 residues. Germline V gene sequence: CDR1 MDHEN, CDR2 SYDVKM. Trimming cost V 5 bases and J 9 bases, with 14 bases left between them. The chain's CDR3 is CASSTGLGASPLHF. CDR3 coding DNA: TGTGCCAGCAGTACAGGGTTAGGAGCTTCACCCCTCCACTTT.

The V and J genes are TRBV2 and TRBJ2-7; 13 positions agree with TRBD2. After removal of 6 bases from V and 4 bases from J, the junction contained 6 bases not matched to a gene. Germline CDR1 is SNHLY and CDR2 is FYNNEI. There are 15 residues in the CDR3. The CDR3 coding sequence is TGTGCCAGCAGCGGGACTAGCGGGGTTTCTTACGAGCAGTACTTC. Its protein product is CASSGTSGVSYEQYF.

This chain connects TRBV23-1 to TRBJ2-1, with 12 bases fitting TRBD2. TRBV23-1 belongs to the ORF category, with a function that is uncertain. With 0 bases clipped from V and 2 bases from J, the junction kept 2 bases outside the gene matches. The CDR3 loop spans 17 amino acids. The CDR3 is CASSQSLAGGPYNEQFF. The CDR3 DNA reads as TGCGCCAGCAGTCAATCGCTAGCGGGGGGGCCCTACAATGAGCAGTTCTTC.

The CDR3, as DNA: TGTGCCAGCTCACCACGCCAGGGCCCAGGAGAGACCCAGTACTTC. It encodes CASSPRQGPGETQYF. J is TRBJ2-5 and V is TRBV18; possibly TRBD1 for D (5 bases). The V end lost 1 base, the J end lost 4 bases, and 13 bases lay between the germline ends. The CDR3 totals 15 residues. Germline CDR1 is KGHSH and CDR2 is LQKENI. The whole variable domain, filled in from reference TRBV18 and TRBJ2-5, reads NAGVMQNPRHLVRRRGQEARLRCSPMKGHSHVYWYRQLPEEGLKFMVYLQKENIIDESGMPKERFSAEFPKEGPSILRIQQVVRGDSAAYFCASSPRQGPGETQYFGPGTRLLVL.